The source of this T cell receptor beta chain is a study of lymphopenia after photon versus proton radiotherapy. Overall study results and limits: Relative stability marked proton patients; photon patients lost diversity and naive cells.

The CDR3 length is 16 residues. Germline-derived CDR1 and CDR2 are SGHVS and FQNEAQ. The V end was cut by 3 bases, the J end by 0 bases, with 12 bases between. This clone was seen just once. Antigen: not known. Libraries were prepared by immunoSEQ multiplex PCR; TCRdb keeps only in-frame clonotypes and omits some of them. Among tens of thousands of clones listed, approximately 87% were seen once. Specimen: peripheral blood, collected from a patient treated with proton-based radiotherapy. The TCR was taken from a man at least 80 years old with esophageal cancer. V is TRBV7-8 and J is TRBJ1-3; unclear D gene. Here the CDR3 DNA reads TGTGCCAGCAGCTTGCTGCTAATAGGCTCTGGAAACACCATATATTTT. Translation: CASSLLLIGSGNTIYF.